These 4 T cell receptor beta chains share one sample of origin, sequenced in a study of blood T cell repertoires in COVID-19. Profiled with immunoSEQ multiplex PCR; TCRdb holds only in-frame clones, not every one. The table shows roughly 350,000 clones, with approximately 89% occurring only once. The sequenced sample consisted of peripheral blood. The receptors stem from a woman between 18 and 29 years old who had recovered from COVID-19.

This clone was seen a handful of times. V is TRBV10-1 and J is TRBJ1-6, with D possibly TRBD1 on 5 matching bases. Trimming stripped 5 bases from V and 6 bases from J, with 8 bases between. This CDR3 contains 13 residues. CDR1 is WNHNN and CDR2 is SYGVQD in the germline V gene (reference sequence). The CDR3 DNA is TGCGCCAGCAGTTACGACAGTAATTCACCCCTCCACTTT. This gives the protein CASSYDSNSPLHF.

The gene calls are TRBV10-2 and TRBJ2-7; D is possibly TRBD2 (6 bases). CDR3 size: 14 residues. The germline V and J ends were trimmed by 6 bases and 0 bases, with 12 bases remaining between them. Germline-derived CDR1 and CDR2 are WSHSY and SAAADI. For the CDR3, the DNA is TGCGCCAGCAGCAACGGGGGTAGCTCCTACGAGCAGTACGTC. It specifies CASSNGGSSYEQYV.

This CDR3 reads CASSRSDRAPEKLFF. CDR3 nucleotides: TGTGCCAGCAGCCGATCCGACAGGGCACCTGAAAAACTGTTTTTT. The chain recombines TRBV5-5 with TRBJ1-4; 7 bases agree with TRBD1. The CDR3 is 15 residues long. CDR1 is SGHKS and CDR2 is YYEKEE in the germline V gene (reference sequence). With 4 bases clipped from V and 7 bases from J, the junction kept 10 bases outside the gene matches.

This chain connects TRBV2 to TRBJ2-5; 9 bases are a match to TRBD2. The CDR3 is 15 residues long. Per the germline V gene, CDR1 is SNHLY and CDR2 is FYNNEI. Germline trimming cut 7 bases from V and 4 bases from J; bases unmatched to any gene: 10. CDR3 in amino acids: CASKSSGSSGETQYF. CDR3 sequence (DNA): TGTGCCAGCAAGAGTAGCGGGAGTTCTGGAGAGACCCAGTACTTC.